Listed below are T cell receptor beta chains from one sample, sequenced in a study of beta chain features in type 1 diabetes. Assay: immunoSEQ multiplex PCR; the TCRdb copy retains only in-frame clones and omits some. This table holds about 360,000 clones, 10% to 15% found once. The sample was naive CD4+ T cells from blood. The receptors shown here come from a woman under 30 with type 1 diabetes. Both conserved end residues are part of each CDR3. The order of the fields is V gene, clone size, D gene, J gene, CDR3 protein, CDR3 DNA. D genes are given only for firm matches. Rows may omit the clone size; those that give it use once, few, many or a size class.

v_gene: TRBV7-2; abundance: few; d_gene: .; j_gene: TRBJ2-5; CDR3aa: CASSPPNEGAQYF; CDR3nt: TGTGCCAGCAGCCCCCCCAATGAAGGGGCCCAGTACTTC
v_gene: TRBV7-9; abundance: .; d_gene: .; j_gene: TRBJ1-1; CDR3aa: CASSLRFDSDTEAFF; CDR3nt: TGTGCCAGCAGCTTACGTTTCGACAGCGACACTGAAGCTTTCTTT
v_gene: TRBV5-6; abundance: .; d_gene: .; j_gene: TRBJ1-1; CDR3aa: CASSFASTGEAFF; CDR3nt: TGTGCCAGCAGCTTCGCTTCGACGGGTGAAGCTTTCTTT
v_gene: TRBV11-2; abundance: .; d_gene: TRBD2; j_gene: TRBJ2-7; CDR3aa: CASSLVAGGPYEQYF; CDR3nt: TGTGCCAGCAGCTTAGTTGCGGGGGGTCCCTACGAGCAGTACTTC
v_gene: TRBV29-1; abundance: .; d_gene: TRBD1; j_gene: TRBJ2-6; CDR3aa: CSVAGQLSGANVLTF; CDR3nt: TGCAGCGTTGCGGGACAGCTCTCTGGGGCCAACGTCCTGACTTTC
v_gene: TRBV28; abundance: .; d_gene: .; j_gene: TRBJ2-7; CDR3aa: CASSLRYRRSYEQYF; CDR3nt: TGTGCCAGCAGTTTACGCTACAGGCGCTCCTACGAGCAGTACTTC
v_gene: TRBV18; abundance: .; d_gene: .; j_gene: TRBJ2-1; CDR3aa: CASSPPGGSGNEQFF; CDR3nt: TGTGCCAGCTCACCACCGGGAGGTTCCGGAAATGAGCAGTTCTTC
v_gene: TRBV11-2; abundance: few; d_gene: .; j_gene: TRBJ2-3; CDR3aa: CASSTYPLIAPSTDTQYF; CDR3nt: TGTGCCAGCAGCACATACCCCCTCATCGCACCTAGCACAGATACGCAGTATTTT
v_gene: TRBV13; abundance: .; d_gene: TRBD1; j_gene: TRBJ1-4; CDR3aa: CASSLGFGQGREKLFF; CDR3nt: TGTGCCAGCAGCTTAGGGTTCGGACAGGGGCGGGAAAAACTGTTTTTT
v_gene: TRBV11-3; abundance: .; d_gene: .; j_gene: TRBJ2-1; CDR3aa: CASSPGTEQFF; CDR3nt: TGTGCCAGCAGCCCAGGGACAGAGCAGTTCTTC
v_gene: TRBV30; abundance: .; d_gene: TRBD2; j_gene: TRBJ2-7; CDR3aa: CAWTAGLAGLEQYF; CDR3nt: TGTGCCTGGACAGCGGGACTAGCGGGTCTTGAGCAGTACTTC
v_gene: TRBV5-4; abundance: .; d_gene: TRBD1; j_gene: TRBJ2-3; CDR3aa: CASRGTGTDTQYF; CDR3nt: TGTGCCAGCAGGGGGACAGGCACAGATACGCAGTATTTT
v_gene: TRBV5-1; abundance: few; d_gene: TRBD2; j_gene: TRBJ2-2; CDR3aa: CASSPPTASGGPGELFF; CDR3nt: TGCGCCAGCAGCCCGCCGACGGCTAGCGGGGGACCCGGGGAGCTGTTTTTT
v_gene: TRBV7-9; abundance: .; d_gene: TRBD1; j_gene: TRBJ2-7; CDR3aa: CASSDPPDRGEQYF; CDR3nt: TGTGCCAGCAGCGACCCCCCCGACAGGGGCGAGCAGTACTTC
v_gene: TRBV4-1; abundance: few; d_gene: .; j_gene: TRBJ1-5; CDR3aa: CASSGSRGSNQPQHF; CDR3nt: TGCGCCAGCAGCGGGTCTAGGGGTAGCAATCAGCCCCAGCATTTT
v_gene: TRBV19; abundance: few; d_gene: .; j_gene: TRBJ2-1; CDR3aa: CASSTRREQFF; CDR3nt: TGTGCCAGTAGTACCCGGCGGGAGCAGTTCTTC
v_gene: TRBV10-3; abundance: .; d_gene: .; j_gene: TRBJ2-1; CDR3aa: CAISSGDGVYNEQFF; CDR3nt: TGTGCCATCAGTTCGGGGGATGGGGTCTACAATGAGCAGTTCTTC